This T cell receptor beta chain appears in the sequencing data of a study of blood T cell repertoires in COVID-19. Study-wide context: Acute-phase and convalescent COVID-19 samples originated in the United States, Italy and Spain. The cDNA or gDNA used as material had been derived from T cells, B-cell-depleted T cells, or PBMCs.

In the original processing: Scientists estimated how many nucleated cells there were by amplifying reference gene primers. This table comes from immunoSEQ multiplex PCR, and its TCRdb copy is limited to in-frame clones, with some not included. The V and J calls and clone size come from that table; D and trimming were worked out from the DNA. Of approximately 400,000 clones in the sample, around 84% were seen once. Trimming cost V 6 bases and J 5 bases; bases outside gene matches: 9. The CDR3 sequence is 15 residues long. Germline V gene lookup returns CDR1 MDHEN and CDR2 SYDVKM. The source is a human donor with acute or convalescent COVID-19. The donor label of this sample is uncertain. This chain uses TRBV28 with TRBJ1-4; 7 bases line up with TRBD1. Sequencing was carried out using peripheral blood. The DNA of the CDR3 is TGTGCCAGCAGGCAAGACAGGGCCTGGAATGAAAAACTGTTTTTT. It yields the protein CASRQDRAWNEKLFF.